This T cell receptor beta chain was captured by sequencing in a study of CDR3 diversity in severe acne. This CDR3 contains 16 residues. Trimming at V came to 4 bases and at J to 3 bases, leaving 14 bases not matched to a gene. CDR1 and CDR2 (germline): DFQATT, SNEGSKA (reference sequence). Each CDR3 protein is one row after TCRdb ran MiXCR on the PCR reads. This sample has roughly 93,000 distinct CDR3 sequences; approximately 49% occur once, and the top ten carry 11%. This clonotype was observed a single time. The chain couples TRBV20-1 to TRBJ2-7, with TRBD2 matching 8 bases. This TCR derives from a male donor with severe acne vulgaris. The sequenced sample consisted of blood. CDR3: CSATDISGTTFYEQYF. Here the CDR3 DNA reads TGCAGTGCTACAGACATTAGCGGGACGACCTTCTACGAGCAGTACTTC.